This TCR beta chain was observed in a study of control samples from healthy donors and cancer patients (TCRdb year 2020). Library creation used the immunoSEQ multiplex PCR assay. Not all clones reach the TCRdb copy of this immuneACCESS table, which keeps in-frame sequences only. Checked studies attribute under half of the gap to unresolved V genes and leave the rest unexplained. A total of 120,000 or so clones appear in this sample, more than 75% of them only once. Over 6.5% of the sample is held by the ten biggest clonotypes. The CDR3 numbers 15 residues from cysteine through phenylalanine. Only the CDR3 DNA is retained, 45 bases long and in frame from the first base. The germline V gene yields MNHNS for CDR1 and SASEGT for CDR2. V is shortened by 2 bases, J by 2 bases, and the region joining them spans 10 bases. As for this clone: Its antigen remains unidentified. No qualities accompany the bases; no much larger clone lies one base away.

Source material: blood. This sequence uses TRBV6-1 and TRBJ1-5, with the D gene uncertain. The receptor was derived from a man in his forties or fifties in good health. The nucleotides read TGTGCCAGCAGTGAACGTGACGGTCGCAATCAGCCCCAGCATTTT. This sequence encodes CASSERDGRNQPQHF.